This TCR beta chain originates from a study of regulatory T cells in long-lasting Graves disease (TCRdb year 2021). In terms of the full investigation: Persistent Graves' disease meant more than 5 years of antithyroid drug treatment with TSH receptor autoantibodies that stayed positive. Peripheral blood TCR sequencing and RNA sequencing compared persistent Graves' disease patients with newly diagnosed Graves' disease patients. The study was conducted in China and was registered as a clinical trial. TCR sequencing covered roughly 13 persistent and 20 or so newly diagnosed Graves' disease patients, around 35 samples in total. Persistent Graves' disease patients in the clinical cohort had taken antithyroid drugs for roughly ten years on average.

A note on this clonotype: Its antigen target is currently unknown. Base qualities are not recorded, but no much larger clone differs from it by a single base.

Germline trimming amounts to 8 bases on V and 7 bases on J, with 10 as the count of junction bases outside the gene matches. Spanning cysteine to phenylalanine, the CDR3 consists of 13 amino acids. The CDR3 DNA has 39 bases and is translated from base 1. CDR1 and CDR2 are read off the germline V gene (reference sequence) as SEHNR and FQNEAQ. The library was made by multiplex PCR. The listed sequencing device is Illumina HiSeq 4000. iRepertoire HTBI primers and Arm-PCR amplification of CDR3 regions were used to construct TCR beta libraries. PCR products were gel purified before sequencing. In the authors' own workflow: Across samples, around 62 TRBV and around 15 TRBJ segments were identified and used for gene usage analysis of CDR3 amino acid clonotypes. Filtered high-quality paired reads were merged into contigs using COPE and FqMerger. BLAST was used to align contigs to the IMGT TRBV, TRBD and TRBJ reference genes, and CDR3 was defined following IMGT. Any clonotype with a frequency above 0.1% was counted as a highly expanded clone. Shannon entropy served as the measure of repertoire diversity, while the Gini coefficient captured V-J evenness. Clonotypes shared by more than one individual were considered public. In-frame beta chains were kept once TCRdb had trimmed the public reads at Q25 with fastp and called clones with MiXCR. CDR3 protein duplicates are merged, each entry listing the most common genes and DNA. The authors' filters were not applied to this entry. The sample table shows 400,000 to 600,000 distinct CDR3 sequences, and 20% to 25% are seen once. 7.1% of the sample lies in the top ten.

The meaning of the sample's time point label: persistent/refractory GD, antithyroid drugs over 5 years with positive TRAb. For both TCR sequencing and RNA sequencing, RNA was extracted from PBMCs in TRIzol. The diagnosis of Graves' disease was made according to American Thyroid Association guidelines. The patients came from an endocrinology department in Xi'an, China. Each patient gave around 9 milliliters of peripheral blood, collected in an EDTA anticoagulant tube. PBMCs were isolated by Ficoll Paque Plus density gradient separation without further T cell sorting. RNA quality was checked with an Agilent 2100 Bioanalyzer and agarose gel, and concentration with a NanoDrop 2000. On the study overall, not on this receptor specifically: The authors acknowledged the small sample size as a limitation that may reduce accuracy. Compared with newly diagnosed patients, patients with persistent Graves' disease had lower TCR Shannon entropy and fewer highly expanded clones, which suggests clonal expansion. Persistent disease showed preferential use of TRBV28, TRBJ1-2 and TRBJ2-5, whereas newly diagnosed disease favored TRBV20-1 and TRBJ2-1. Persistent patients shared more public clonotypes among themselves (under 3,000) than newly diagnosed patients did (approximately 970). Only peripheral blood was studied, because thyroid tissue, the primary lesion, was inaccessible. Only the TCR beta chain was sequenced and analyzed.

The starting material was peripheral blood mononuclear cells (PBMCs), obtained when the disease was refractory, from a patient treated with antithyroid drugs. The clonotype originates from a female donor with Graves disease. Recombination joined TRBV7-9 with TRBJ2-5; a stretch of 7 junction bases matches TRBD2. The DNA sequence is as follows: TGTGCCAGCCAGCGGGAACCCGAGGGGACCCAGTACTTC. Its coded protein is CASQREPEGTQYF.